The rows below give T cell receptor beta chains drawn from one sample of a study of early T cells in non-severe SARS-CoV-2 infection. Using its own MiXCR run on the 5' RACE reads, TCRdb lists one record per CDR3 protein. The sample has tens of thousands of distinct CDR3 sequences, over 10% seen once. Sequencing used whole blood. These receptors were obtained from an adult who was a healthcare worker with PCR-confirmed SARS-CoV-2 infection or an uninfected control (not recorded which). Both conserved end residues are part of each CDR3. D genes are given only for firm matches. The size entry is marked missing in some rows and otherwise reads once, few, many or a size class.

>.|TRBV4-2|.|TRBJ2-7
CASSHPTVGGEQYF
TGTGCCAGCAGCCACCCCACCGTCGGGGGCGAGCAGTACTTC
>.|TRBV7-9|many|TRBJ2-5
CASTKTAGTQYF
TGTGCCAGCACCAAAACTGCCGGGACCCAGTACTTC
>TRBD1|TRBV10-3|few|TRBJ2-7
CAISDPGQGFIDEQYF
TGTGCCATCAGTGACCCGGGACAGGGTTTTATCGACGAGCAGTACTTC
>.|TRBV12-5|.|TRBJ2-4
CASALVGNIQYF
TGTGCTAGTGCCTTAGTCGGAAACATTCAGTACTTC
>.|TRBV28|many|TRBJ1-1
CASMDANTEAFF
TGTGCCAGCATGGACGCGAACACTGAAGCTTTCTTT
>.|TRBV6-1|few|TRBJ2-3
CASSNPETDTQYF
TGTGCCAGCAGTAACCCAGAGACGGATACGCAGTATTTT
>.|TRBV10-3|.|TRBJ2-7
CAISESQDYEQYF
TGTGCCATCAGTGAGTCGCAGGACTACGAGCAGTACTTC
>.|TRBV29-1|.|TRBJ2-4
CSVSLRDENIQYF
TGCAGCGTATCCTTAAGGGATGAAAACATTCAGTACTTC
>.|TRBV29-1|many|TRBJ1-1
CSSLGGGNTEAFF
TGCAGCTCTCTGGGCGGCGGGAACACTGAAGCTTTCTTT
>.|TRBV28|once|TRBJ2-3
CASSPQGATDTQYF
TGTGCCAGCAGTCCCCAGGGAGCCACAGATACGCAGTATTTT
>.|TRBV12-5|few|TRBJ1-5
CASGLVGSSNQPQHF
TGTGCTAGTGGTTTGGTAGGAAGTAGCAATCAGCCCCAGCATTTT
>.|TRBV19|many|TRBJ1-5
CASRSGVVQPQHF
TGTGCCAGTCGCTCAGGAGTCGTTCAGCCCCAGCATTTT
>TRBD1|TRBV7-6|.|TRBJ1-1
CASSSGGGQQAFF
TGTGCCAGCAGCTCGGGAGGGGGACAGCAAGCTTTCTTT
>.|TRBV24-1|.|TRBJ2-7
CATSDFSGCSYEQYF
TGTGCCACCAGTGATTTTAGCGGATGCTCCTACGAGCAGTACTTC
>TRBD1|TRBV2|many|TRBJ1-5
CASHRGLSNQPQHF
TGTGCCAGCCACAGGGGCCTTAGCAATCAGCCCCAGCATTTT
>.|TRBV4-3|few|TRBJ1-4
CASSLTGGDEKLFF
TGCGCCAGCAGCCTGACCGGGGGAGATGAAAAACTGTTTTTT
>.|TRBV6-6|.|TRBJ1-1
CASSDVGGRTEAFF
TGTGCCAGCAGTGATGTAGGAGGACGGACTGAAGCTTTCTTT
>.|TRBV20-1|few|TRBJ1-1
CSALAFNTEAFF
TGCAGTGCCCTAGCTTTTAACACTGAAGCTTTCTTT
>.|TRBV12-3/TRBV12-4|many|TRBJ2-3
CASTDDGFTDTQYF
TGTGCCAGCACCGACGACGGATTCACAGATACGCAGTATTTT
>TRBD2|TRBV29-1|few|TRBJ2-3
CSVVRTSGTDTQYF
TGCAGCGTAGTCAGGACTAGCGGAACAGATACGCAGTATTTT
>.|TRBV2|few|TRBJ2-5
CAIRQSQETQYF
TGTGCCATCCGACAATCCCAAGAGACCCAGTACTTC
>.|TRBV5-1|medium-sized|TRBJ1-1
CASSLTAAGTEAFF
TGCGCCAGCAGCTTGACGGCGGCGGGCACTGAAGCTTTCTTT
>.|TRBV5-1|.|TRBJ2-2
CASTAGPLAGELFF
TGCGCCAGCACCGCCGGACCTCTGGCCGGGGAGCTGTTTTTT
>TRBD1|TRBV7-2|.|TRBJ2-2
CASSLFLGTGGGELFF
TGTGCCAGCAGCTTATTTCTCGGGACAGGAGGCGGGGAGCTGTTTTTT
>.|TRBV12-3/TRBV12-4|.|TRBJ1-1
CASSLEGGLNTEAFF
TGTGCCAGCAGTTTGGAAGGCGGCCTGAACACTGAAGCTTTCTTT
>TRBD2|TRBV11-3|few|TRBJ2-1
CASSLDHSGSRSHNEQFF
TGTGCCAGCAGCTTAGACCATAGCGGGAGCAGGTCTCACAATGAGCAGTTCTTC
>.|TRBV7-8|.|TRBJ1-4
CASSLPRGLGEKLFF
TGTGCCAGCAGCCTCCCCCGGGGGCTAGGAGAAAAACTGTTTTTT
>.|TRBV4-1|many|TRBJ2-7
CASSQILAYEQYF
TGCGCCAGCAGCCAAATACTAGCCTACGAGCAGTACTTC
>.|TRBV7-3|many|TRBJ2-1
CASSLTGERDNEQFF
TGTGCCAGCAGCTTAACTGGGGAGAGGGACAATGAGCAGTTCTTC
>.|TRBV7-9|.|TRBJ1-1
CASSLTEMNTEAFF
TGTGCCAGCAGCCTGACAGAGATGAACACTGAAGCTTTCTTT
>.|TRBV21-1|.|TRBJ2-4
CASSNHRPPKNIQYF
TGTGCCAGCAGCAACCATAGGCCCCCTAAAAACATTCAGTACTTC
>.|TRBV30|many|TRBJ1-1
CAWSQGRGYTEAFF
TGTGCCTGGAGTCAGGGGCGAGGTTACACTGAAGCTTTCTTT
>.|TRBV7-8|many|TRBJ1-3
CASSLESRGGNTIYF
TGTGCCAGCAGCTTAGAGTCCCGGGGTGGAAACACCATATATTTT
>.|TRBV6-9|many|TRBJ1-5
CASRGEGLYQPQHF
TGTGCCAGCAGGGGGGAGGGACTATATCAGCCCCAGCATTTT
>TRBD1|TRBV27|many|TRBJ2-1
CASSLRQGWYNEQFF
TGTGCCAGCAGCCTGAGACAGGGATGGTACAATGAGCAGTTCTTC
>TRBD2|TRBV6-5|many|TRBJ2-7
CASTTSGREQYF
TGTGCCAGCACCACTAGCGGGAGAGAGCAGTACTTC
>.|TRBV29-1|many|TRBJ2-3
CSVRDGASDTQYF
TGCAGCGTTAGGGACGGGGCCTCGGATACGCAGTATTTT
>TRBD1|TRBV7-9|few|TRBJ1-1
CASSSTSGTVEAFF
TGTGCCAGCAGCTCAACCTCCGGGACAGTTGAAGCTTTCTTT
>.|TRBV19|many|TRBJ1-5
CASSTGRGINQPQHF
TGTGCCAGTAGTACAGGGAGGGGGATCAATCAGCCCCAGCATTTT
>.|TRBV6-4|few|TRBJ1-6
CASSDNGGNNSPLHF
TGTGCCAGCAGTGACAACGGGGGAAATAATTCACCCCTCCACTTT
>.|TRBV29-1|.|TRBJ2-1
CSVRGGRGQFF
TGCAGCGTCCGGGGCGGAAGAGGGCAGTTCTTC
>TRBD1|TRBV7-8|.|TRBJ2-3
CASSLVRTGGTDTQYF
TGTGCCAGCAGCTTAGTCAGGACAGGGGGCACAGATACGCAGTATTTT
>TRBD1|TRBV20-1|.|TRBJ1-5
CSARGDSEGQPQHF
TGCAGTGCTAGAGGGGACAGCGAGGGTCAGCCCCAGCATTTT
>TRBD1|TRBV3-1|few|TRBJ2-6
CASSDRDRGYGANVLTF
TGTGCCAGCAGCGACCGGGACAGGGGTTATGGGGCCAACGTCCTGACTTTC
>.|TRBV2|many|TRBJ2-2
CASSEELTGELFF
TGTGCCAGCAGTGAAGAACTCACCGGGGAGCTGTTTTTT
>.|TRBV6-5|.|TRBJ1-2
CASKPADERGYTF
TGTGCCAGCAAGCCGGCAGACGAGCGTGGCTACACCTTC
>.|TRBV20-1|medium-sized|TRBJ1-3
CSARDRVNPGNTIYF
TGCAGTGCTAGAGACAGGGTAAACCCTGGAAACACCATATATTTT
>.|TRBV12-3/TRBV12-4|.|TRBJ1-2
CASSLGGAKGYTF
TGTGCCAGCAGTTTAGGAGGGGCGAAAGGCTACACCTTC
>.|TRBV20-1|few|TRBJ2-7
CSARSIGRSSYEQYF
TGCAGTGCTAGATCGATTGGCAGGAGCTCCTACGAGCAGTACTTC
>.|TRBV6-2/TRBV6-3|many|TRBJ2-2
CASSYGTTNTGELFF
TGTGCCAGCAGTTACGGGACAACGAACACCGGGGAGCTGTTTTTT
>.|TRBV9|few|TRBJ2-7
CASSPRAEGRTYEQYF
TGTGCCAGCAGCCCCCGGGCGGAGGGACGGACCTACGAGCAGTACTTC
>TRBD2|TRBV7-7|.|TRBJ2-1
CASSSGTSENNEQFF
TGTGCCAGCAGCTCCGGGACTAGCGAAAACAATGAGCAGTTCTTC
>.|TRBV15|.|TRBJ2-7
CATSKGIGQPEQYF
TGTGCCACCAGTAAAGGGATAGGTCAGCCCGAGCAGTACTTC
>.|TRBV7-2|few|TRBJ2-5
CASSSRDTLQETQYF
TGTGCCAGCAGCTCCCGGGACACTCTACAAGAGACCCAGTACTTC
>.|TRBV6-6|.|TRBJ2-7
CASGNVEQYF
TGTGCCAGCGGCAACGTTGAGCAGTACTTC
>TRBD2|TRBV7-8|many|TRBJ2-1
CASSLELAGGLENEQFF
TGTGCCAGCAGCTTAGAGCTAGCGGGGGGCTTGGAGAATGAGCAGTTCTTC
>.|TRBV20-1|.|TRBJ2-3
CSARDSGPTQYF
TGCAGTGCTAGAGATTCGGGACCTACGCAGTATTTT
>TRBD2|TRBV18|few|TRBJ2-1
CASSPGTSGTNEQFF
TGTGCCAGCTCACCAGGGACTAGCGGGACCAATGAGCAGTTCTTC
>TRBD1|TRBV6-2/TRBV6-3|few|TRBJ2-1
CASSYGQGAGNEQFF
TGTGCCAGCAGTTATGGACAGGGGGCGGGAAATGAGCAGTTCTTC
>TRBD1|TRBV6-2/TRBV6-3|few|TRBJ1-2
CASSPDRGRFYGYTF
TGTGCCAGCAGTCCTGACAGGGGGAGATTCTATGGCTACACCTTC